The 17 T cell receptor beta chains in this list originate from one sample, sequenced in a study of Graves' ophthalmopathy and Graves' hyperthyroidism. From RNA, the CDR3 regions of TCR beta chains were amplified and sequenced. An initial RT-PCR round employing HTBI primers preceded a second-round multiplex PCR. Using its own MiXCR run on the multiplex PCR reads, TCRdb lists one record per CDR3 protein. The top ten hold 2.5% to 3.5% of the sample, which has around 400,000 distinct CDR3 sequences, about 21% seen once. Sequenced: peripheral blood. These TCRs come from a woman younger than 35 with stable Graves' hyperthyroidism.

This clonotype was observed many times. V is TRBV2 and J is TRBJ1-4; tentative D call: TRBD1 (6 bases). The germline gives CDR1 SNHLY, CDR2 FYNNEI. Trimming cost V 4 bases and J 8 bases, with 20 bases left between them. The CDR3 extends over 16 amino acids. The CDR3 region is CASSVTSGTYDEKLFF. CDR3 DNA sequence: TGTGCCAGCAGTGTAACTAGCGGGACATACGACGAAAAACTGTTTTTT.

The chain carries TRBV12-3 or TRBV12-4 and TRBJ1-2; possibly TRBD1 for D (5 bases). V lost 7 bases to trimming and J lost 5 bases, with 11 bases between them. The CDR3 loop spans 12 amino acids. The CDR3 DNA follows: TGTGCCAGCAATTATGGGGGGTATGGCTACACCTTC. Its protein product is CASNYGGYGYTF.

This clonotype was recorded many times. The chain carries TRBV4-3 and TRBJ2-2; 7 nucleotides line up with TRBD2. Per germline, CDR1 LGHNA and CDR2 YSLEER. This CDR3 contains 18 residues. Germline trimming cut 0 bases from V and 9 bases from J; bases unmatched to any gene: 16. The CDR3 sequence: CASSQEPAASGGYRELFF. The CDR3 nucleotides are TGCGCCAGCAGCCAAGAACCCGCGGCTAGCGGAGGGTACCGGGAGCTGTTTTTT.

Ten or more counts support this clonotype. The chain is built from TRBV10-3 and TRBJ1-2, with 8 bases lining up with TRBD1. Germline assignment: CDR1 ENHRY and CDR2 SYGVKD. The CDR3 length is 14 residues. V trimming: 3 bases; J trimming: 7 bases; junction bases outside the gene matches: 7. In DNA form, the CDR3 reads TGTGCCATCAGTGACTTGGACAGGGATCCTGGCTACACCTTC. Translating it yields CAISDLDRDPGYTF.

This clonotype has at least ten counts. This chain connects TRBV28 to TRBJ2-5, with D hard to call. The CDR3 is 13 amino acids. Germline lookup yields CDR1 MDHEN and CDR2 SYDVKM. Trimming took off 6 bases at V and 5 bases at J, with 13 bases between the two ends. In nucleotides, the CDR3 is TGTGCCAGCAGGGACCCTCATGGGGAGACCCAGTACTTC. This encodes CASRDPHGETQYF.

This clonotype was counted many times. The rearrangement uses TRBV11-2 and TRBJ2-3; TRBD2 aligns across 12 bases. Losses at the gene ends were 4 bases for V and 5 bases for J; bases not matched to a gene: 4. Germline loops: CDR1 SGHAT, CDR2 FQNNGV. CDR3 size: 15 residues. CDR3 bases: TGTGCCAGCAGCTCACTAGCGGGAGGTAGAGATACGCAGTATTTT. It encodes CASSSLAGGRDTQYF.

This clonotype was recorded at least ten times. The chain combines TRBV6-1 with TRBJ2-7; D gene ambiguous. Between the trimmed V and J ends, which lost 0 bases and 5 bases, there was a span of 11 bases. The CDR3 has 14 amino acids. Germline CDR1 and CDR2: MNHNS and SASEGT. CDR3 sequence reads: CASSEAVDLNEQYF. The CDR3 coding sequence is TGTGCCAGCAGTGAAGCGGTCGACTTAAACGAGCAGTACTTC.

This clonotype was seen many times. The CDR3 loop is CASSTRTALNTEAFF. DNA for the CDR3: TGTGCCAGCAGCACTCGGACCGCCTTGAACACTGAAGCTTTCTTT. The chain uses TRBV6-2 or TRBV6-3 and TRBJ1-1; no clear D. There are 15 residues in the CDR3. Deletions cut 6 bases from V and 0 bases from J, with 14 bases between. Looked up from germline, CDR1 is MNHEY and CDR2 is SVGEGT.

In this sample, this clonotype turned up a few times. The chain uses TRBV6-1 and TRBJ2-7; the D gene is possibly TRBD1 (6 bases). Trimming removed 5 bases from V and 3 bases from J, with 8 bases in between. CDR1 is MNHNS and CDR2 is SASEGT in the germline V gene. The CDR3 spans 12 residues. The CDR3 loop is CASSQGHYEQYF. The CDR3 nucleotides are TGTGCCAGCAGTCAGGGACACTACGAGCAGTACTTC.

The rearrangement links TRBV24-1 to TRBJ2-5; possibly TRBD1 for D (7 bases). The DNA end is more similar to TRBJ2-7, so the J call may be wrong. The CDR3 is made up of 14 amino acids. Germline-derived CDR1 and CDR2 are KGHDR and SFDVKD. The CDR3 loop reads CATSDGGTVSEQYF. DNA of the CDR3: TGTGCCACCAGTGATGGGGGGACAGTAAGCGAGCAGTACTTC.

The chain has TRBV6-5 and TRBJ2-7, with D hard to call. Germline CDR1 and CDR2: MNHEY and SVGAGI. The CDR3 is 12 residues long. In nucleotides, the CDR3 is TGTGCCAGCAGTTACTCGAACTACGAGCAGTGGGTG. Translation: CASSYSNYEQWV.

This clonotype was recorded many times. CDR3 loop: CASSYRELTEQYF. The CDR3 DNA follows: TGTGCCAGCAGTTACAGGGAGTTGACCGAGCAGTACTTC. J is TRBJ2-7 and V is TRBV6-2 or TRBV6-3; a possible D gene is TRBD2 (5 bases). CDR1 is MNHEY and CDR2 is SVGEGT in the germline V gene. The CDR3 runs 13 residues. The germline V and J ends were trimmed by 2 bases and 6 bases, with 11 bases remaining between them.

This clonotype was counted at least ten times. The chain joins TRBV30 to TRBJ2-7, with D uncertain. Per germline, CDR1 GTSNPN and CDR2 SVGIG (reference sequence). Trimming took off 4 bases at V and 3 bases at J, with 7 bases between the two ends. The CDR3 is made up of 11 amino acids. The CDR3 region is CAWTRDYEQYF. The DNA for the CDR3 is TGTGCCTGGACAAGGGACTACGAGCAGTACTTC. The full variable domain, its missing parts supplied by reference TRBV30 and TRBJ2-7, is SQTIHQWPATLVQPVGSPLSLECTVEGTSNPNLYWYRQAAGRGLQLLFYSVGIGQISSEVPQNLSASRPQDRQFILSSKKLLLSDSGFYLCAWTRDYEQYFGPGTRLTVT.

In regard to this clonotype: Lacking the conserved final phenylalanine or tryptophan, this CDR3 likely reflects a read error. It is unclear where the CDR3 begins or ends on the DNA, so no DNA is shown, and the CDR3 is as TCRdb lists it. This rearrangement joins TRBV12-3 or TRBV12-4 to TRBJ1-5. The CDR3 sequence runs 15 residues, both termini included. The CDR3 region is CASSLGGQNNQPQQV.

The CDR3 DNA reads TGCAGTGCCACCTTGGGCTACGAGCAGTACTTC. Protein: CSATLGYEQYF. The chain couples TRBV20-1 to TRBJ2-7; D unresolved. Per germline, CDR1 DFQATT and CDR2 SNEGSKA (reference sequence). The CDR3 loop spans 11 amino acids. Trimming took off 6 bases at V and 3 bases at J, with 9 bases between the two ends.

The chain joins TRBV28 to TRBJ1-5, with D possibly matching TRBD1 (5 bases). Germline assignment: CDR1 MDHEN and CDR2 SYDVKM. The CDR3 sequence is 15 residues long. V was shortened by 3 bases and J by 15 bases, with 24 bases between the two germline ends. The CDR3 reads CASSFRPGRQSEWHF. In nucleotides, the CDR3 is TGTGCCAGCAGTTTTCGACCGGGACGGCAATCAGAGTGGCATTTT.

The sample holds a few counts of this clonotype. This chain connects TRBV12-3 or TRBV12-4 to TRBJ2-7; D might be TRBD2 (5 bases). Deletions cut 5 bases from V and 6 bases from J, with 11 bases between. The CDR3 contains 12 residues. The CDR3 sequence is CASSPGSGEQYF. For the CDR3, the DNA is TGTGCCAGCAGTCCCGGCAGCGGCGAGCAGTACTTC.